A single T cell receptor (beta chain) is shown here with its context. Antigen: not known. The sample comes from a study of T cell responses to AZD1222 COVID-19 vaccine. Study observations and caveats: Spike-specific TCR breadth and depth grew following two AZD1222 doses. Spike-wide vaccine-associated CD4 TCRs dominated at 160-218 and 743-854. Baseline serostatus was positive in only a handful of AZD1222 recipients.

The V end lost 0 bases, the J end lost 5 bases, and 5 bases lay between the germline ends. This CDR3 spans 13 amino acids. Germline V gene data show CDR1 as SGHRS and CDR2 as YFSETQ. Assay: immunoSEQ multiplex PCR; the TCRdb copy retains only in-frame clones and omits some. In the table there are 95,000 to 150,000 clones, 88% of which are singletons. This sample comprised peripheral blood, obtained on day 0 of AZD1222 vaccination. The source is an adult in good health. The V call is TRBV5-1, the J call TRBJ2-2; D gene uncertain. CDR3 in amino acids: CASSLDWTGELFF. In DNA, the CDR3 is TGCGCCAGCAGCTTGGACTGGACCGGGGAGCTGTTTTTT.